This entry lists 14 T cell receptor beta chains sequenced from one sample in a study of blood T cell repertoires in COVID-19 (dated by TCRdb to about 2020). Library preparation employed the immunoSEQ multiplex PCR assay. TCRdb provides this immuneACCESS table in a form limited to in-frame rearrangements. Some clones are lacking; in checked studies, under half of them reflect an unresolved V gene, and why the rest are absent is not known. Counted in this sample were 75,000 or so clones; less than 90% of them appeared once. The ten largest clones represent around 3.3% of the sample. Material for sequencing was peripheral blood. These TCRs come from a man aged 50 or older with acute or convalescent COVID-19.

The chain links TRBV9 to TRBJ2-3; 9 bases align to TRBD2. In germline, CDR1 is SGDLS, CDR2 YYNGEE. CDR3 length: 15 residues. The V and J ends lost 1 base and 6 bases, in that order; junction bases with no gene match: 6. CDR3 nucleotide sequence: TGTGCCAGCAGCGTAACTAGCGGGCCCGGGGATACGCAGTATTTT. Translating gives CASSVTSGPGDTQYF.

The chain has TRBV4-3 and TRBJ2-2, with TRBD1 matching over 7 bases. Germline CDR1 LGHNA, CDR2 YSLEER. The ends lost 1 base at V and 2 bases at J; junction bases unmatched: 7. The CDR3 is made up of 17 amino acids. CDR3 loop: CASSQAPKGANTGELFF. The CDR3 nucleotides are TGCGCCAGCAGCCAAGCCCCAAAGGGGGCAAACACCGGGGAGCTGTTTTTT.

The chain recombines TRBV27 with TRBJ2-3; 7 bases are a match to TRBD1. J gave up 9 bases and V 3 bases, and 6 bases lay outside the gene matches. The germline V gene encodes CDR1 MNHEY and CDR2 SMNVEV (reference sequence). This CDR3 spans 13 amino acids. The CDR3 DNA follows: TGTGCCAGCAGTTTCCAAACAGGGGAGACGCAGTATTTT. Translating it yields CASSFQTGETQYF.

V is TRBV27 and J is TRBJ1-2; D perhaps matches TRBD1 (5 bases). Trimming removed 3 bases from V and 3 bases from J, with 14 bases in between. This CDR3 is built from 15 residues. Germline V gives CDR1 MNHEY, CDR2 SMNVEV (reference sequence). This chain's CDR3 is CASSLGGVDHYGYTF. The DNA of the CDR3 is TGTGCCAGCAGTTTGGGGGGGGTCGATCACTATGGCTACACCTTC.

The V and J genes are TRBV19 and TRBJ2-3; 8 nucleotides line up with TRBD2. The V segment lost 6 bases and the J segment 1 base; nucleotides outside the gene matches: 0. CDR3 length: 13 residues. Germline CDR1 LNHDA, CDR2 SQIVND (reference sequence). The CDR3, as DNA: TGTGCCAGTAGACTAGCGGGCACAGATACGCAGTATTTT. This translates into CASRLAGTDTQYF.

This sequence joins TRBV3-1 (or the pseudogene TRBV3-2) and TRBJ2-7; 10 bases agree with TRBD1. This CDR3 is built from 12 residues. The germline V gene has CDR1 LGHDT and CDR2 YNNKEL (reference sequence). Trimming took 8 bases from V and 6 from J; bases not matched to a gene: 4. The CDR3 DNA reads as TGTGCCAGCCGGGACAGGGGTCGCGAGCAGTACTTC. Translated: CASRDRGREQYF.

The chain recombines TRBV6-5 with TRBJ1-1; D might be TRBD1 (6 bases). The CDR3 totals 14 residues. The germline V gene encodes CDR1 MNHEY and CDR2 SVGAGI. V was pared by 6 bases and J by 8 bases, with 19 bases between. DNA of the CDR3: TGTGCCAGCAGACCGGACAGCCAACTGGGGGAAGCTTTCTTT. Protein: CASRPDSQLGEAFF.

The chain uses TRBV6-5 and TRBJ2-1; D is possibly TRBD1 (5 bases). V was clipped by 8 bases and J by 4 bases, with 9 bases between them. From germline, CDR1 is MNHEY and CDR2 SVGAGI. CDR3 length: 12 residues. CDR3 residues: CASGAQYNEQFF. The CDR3 coding sequence is TGTGCCAGCGGGGCACAGTACAATGAGCAGTTCTTC.

J is TRBJ1-2 and V is TRBV12-5; D might be TRBD1 (5 bases). This CDR3 region has 16 residues. Per the germline V gene, CDR1 is LGHNT and CDR2 is FRNRAP. Trimming cost V 1 base and J 3 bases, with 15 bases left between them. For the CDR3, the DNA is TGTGCTAGTGGTTTGGCCACCGGACAACTTCACTATGGCTACACCTTC. Translation: CASGLATGQLHYGYTF.

The gene calls are TRBV4-3 and TRBJ1-1; D unresolved. Germline lookup yields CDR1 LGHNA and CDR2 YSLEER. This CDR3 has 15 residues. Trimming removed 0 bases at V and 3 bases at J, with 11 bases between. The CDR3 protein is CASSQDRGSYTEAFF. DNA of the CDR3: TGCGCCAGCAGCCAAGACCGAGGGAGTTACACTGAAGCTTTCTTT.

This clone has a handful of counts. The V and J genes are TRBV7-2 and TRBJ2-3, with TRBD2 matching 13 bases. Germline trimming cut 5 bases from V and 3 bases from J; bases unmatched to any gene: 11. The germline CDR1 and CDR2 sequences are SGHTA and FQGNSA. This CDR3 has 18 amino acids. In DNA form, the CDR3 reads TGTGCCAGCAGCGCCACGACTAGCGGGGGGCTAGCGACAGATACGCAGTATTTT. This gives the protein CASSATTSGGLATDTQYF.

CDR3 residues: CASSPKGDTTTKNIQYF. The CDR3 nucleotides read TGCGCCAGCAGTCCCAAGGGAGACACTACGACCAAAAACATTCAGTACTTC. This rearrangement joins TRBV23-1 to TRBJ2-4; D possibly corresponds to TRBD2 (5 bases). TRBV23-1 is sorted into the ORF group, with uncertain function. CDR3 length: 17 amino acids. Trimming took off 4 bases at V and 2 bases at J, with 18 bases between the two ends.

The J gene is TRBJ2-7, the V gene TRBV19, with TRBD2 matching over 7 bases. CDR3 length: 15 amino acids. Germline assignment: CDR1 LNHDA and CDR2 SQIVND (reference sequence). With 1 base clipped from V and 2 bases from J, the junction kept 5 bases outside the gene matches. The DNA for the CDR3 is TGTGCCAGTAGTATAGGTGCTAGCGGAGCCTACGAGCAGTACTTC. Its translation: CASSIGASGAYEQYF. Full variable domain (remainder filled in from reference TRBV19 and TRBJ2-7): DGGITQSPKYLFRKEGQNVTLSCEQNLNHDAMYWYRQDPGQGLRLIYYSQIVNDFQKGDIAEGYSVSREKKESFPLTVTSAQKNPTAFYLCASSIGASGAYEQYFGPGTRLTVT.

This sequence joins TRBV5-1 and TRBJ2-4, with 8 bases aligning to TRBD2. The CDR3 totals 18 residues. Per the germline V gene, CDR1 is SGHRS and CDR2 is YFSETQ. V dropped 0 bases and J dropped 1; count of bases not matched to a gene: 9. This chain's CDR3 is CASSLGPGGPAAKNIQYF. The CDR3 region has the DNA TGCGCCAGCAGCTTGGGTCCGGGGGGGCCGGCGGCCAAAAACATTCAGTACTTC.